This T cell receptor beta chain was obtained from a study of regulatory and conventional T cells in RAG deficiency. The study's findings and limits: Shannon entropy fell and Simpson indices rose in RAG-deficient patients. Patient subsets had shorter CDR3s; Omenn Treg-Tconv overlap exceeded 75%. In Omenn syndrome, sorted "Tregs" may be peripherally activated cells.

This CDR3 region has 15 residues. V was shortened by 1 base and J by 0 bases, with 9 bases between the two germline ends. Germline loops: CDR1 SGHRS, CDR2 YFSETQ. A word on this clone: Antigen specificity is unknown.

Sequencing was performed with immunoSEQ multiplex PCR; in TCRdb, only in-frame clones are kept and a portion is missing. Of roughly 34,000 clones detected, about 75% appear once; the ten largest clones hold 3% to 3.5%. The sorted conventional CD4+ T cells were CD25-low and CD127-high, with genomic DNA sequenced. The same data also contributed to another study, on regulatory T cells. That study adds: The PCR used 52 TRBV and 13 TRBJ primers. Regulatory T cells showed the strongest V-J pair restriction and V/J gene skewing among patient repertoires.

The V and J genes are TRBV5-1 and TRBJ2-3, with D unresolved. The TCR was taken from a human donor in good health. The specimen was CD4+ effector T cells sorted from blood. The CDR3 sequence is CASSLLDSSTDTQYF. The CDR3 DNA follows: TGCGCCAGCAGCTTGCTTGACTCTAGCACAGATACGCAGTATTTT.